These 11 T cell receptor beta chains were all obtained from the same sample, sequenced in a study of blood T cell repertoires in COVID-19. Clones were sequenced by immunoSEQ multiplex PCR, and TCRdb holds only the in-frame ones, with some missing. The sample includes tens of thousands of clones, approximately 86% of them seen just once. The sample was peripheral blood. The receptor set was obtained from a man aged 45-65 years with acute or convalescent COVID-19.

The CDR3 DNA reads TGCAGTGCTAGAGATGATGCGTGGCAGTACTTC. It specifies CSARDDAWQYF. This chain connects TRBV20-1 to TRBJ2-7; D remains ambiguous. CDR1 and CDR2 (germline): DFQATT, SNEGSKA (reference sequence). Trimming pared 0 bases from V and 9 bases from J, leaving 9 bases between. The CDR3 length is 11 residues.

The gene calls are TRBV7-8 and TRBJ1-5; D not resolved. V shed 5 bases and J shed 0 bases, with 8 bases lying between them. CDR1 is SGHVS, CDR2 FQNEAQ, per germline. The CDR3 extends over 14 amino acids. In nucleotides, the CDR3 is TGTGCCAGCAGCCCCGGGATTAGCAATCAGCCCCAGCATTTT. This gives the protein CASSPGISNQPQHF. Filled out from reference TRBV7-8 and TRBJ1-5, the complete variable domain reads GAGVSQSPRYKVAKRGQDVALRCDPISGHVSLFWYQQALGQGPEFLTYFQNEAQLDKSGLPSDRFFAERPEGSVSTLKIQRTQQEDSAVYLCASSPGISNQPQHFGDGTRLSIL.

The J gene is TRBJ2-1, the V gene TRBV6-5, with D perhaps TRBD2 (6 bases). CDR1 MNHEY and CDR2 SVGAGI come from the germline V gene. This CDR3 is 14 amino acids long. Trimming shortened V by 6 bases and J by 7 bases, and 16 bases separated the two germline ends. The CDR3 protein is CASSRDSNRNEQFF. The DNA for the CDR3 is TGTGCCAGCAGCCGGGACTCGAACCGTAATGAGCAGTTCTTC.

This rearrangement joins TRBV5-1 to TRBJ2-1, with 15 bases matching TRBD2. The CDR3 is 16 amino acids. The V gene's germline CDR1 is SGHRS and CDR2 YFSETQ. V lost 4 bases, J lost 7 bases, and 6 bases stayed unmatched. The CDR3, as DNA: TGCGCCAGCAGCCCCGGGACTAGCGGGAGGTTTAATGAGCAGTTCTTC. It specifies CASSPGTSGRFNEQFF.

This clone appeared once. The CDR3 sequence is CASSVASRSNQPQHF. The CDR3 bases are TGTGCCAGCAGCGTAGCCTCTCGGAGCAATCAGCCCCAGCATTTT. This rearrangement joins TRBV9 to TRBJ1-5; D not resolved. V was pared by 0 bases and J by 1 base, with 8 bases between. The CDR3 runs 15 residues. CDR1 and CDR2 from the germline V gene are SGDLS and YYNGEE. Using reference TRBV9 and TRBJ1-5 for the parts outside the CDR3, the full variable domain is DSGVTQTPKHLITATGQRVTLRCSPRSGDLSVYWYQQSLDQGLQFLIQYYNGEERAKGNILERFSAQQFPDLHSELNLSSLELGDSALYFCASSVASRSNQPQHFGDGTRLSIL.

For the CDR3, the DNA is TGTGCCAGCAGTGATTACACAGGGGGCGGGAAGAAAGCTTTCTTT. Encoded protein: CASSDYTGGGKKAFF. This sequence joins TRBV25-1 and TRBJ1-1; 9 nucleotides match TRBD1. J was trimmed by 9 bases and V by 3 bases; bases with no gene match: 11. CDR1 is MGHDK and CDR2 is SYGVNS in the germline V gene. This CDR3 region has 15 residues.

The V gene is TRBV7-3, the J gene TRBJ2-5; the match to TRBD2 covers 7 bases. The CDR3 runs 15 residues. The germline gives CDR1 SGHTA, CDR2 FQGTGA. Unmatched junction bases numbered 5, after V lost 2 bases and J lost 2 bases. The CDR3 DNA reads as TGTGCCAGCAGCTTACAAGCTAGCGGACAAGAGACCCAGTACTTC. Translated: CASSLQASGQETQYF. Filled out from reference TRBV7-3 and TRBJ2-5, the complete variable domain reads GAGVSQTPSNKVTEKGKYVELRCDPISGHTALYWYRQSLGQGPEFLIYFQGTGAADDSGLPNDRFFAVRPEGSVSTLKIQRTERGDSAVYLCASSLQASGQETQYFGPGTRLLVL.

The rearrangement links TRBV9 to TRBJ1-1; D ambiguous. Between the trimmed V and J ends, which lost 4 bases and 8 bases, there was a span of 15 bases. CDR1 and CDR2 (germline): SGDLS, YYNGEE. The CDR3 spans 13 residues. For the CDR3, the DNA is TGTGCCAGCAGCCCGTTGGTGGCAGGCGAAGCTTTCTTT. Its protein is CASSPLVAGEAFF.

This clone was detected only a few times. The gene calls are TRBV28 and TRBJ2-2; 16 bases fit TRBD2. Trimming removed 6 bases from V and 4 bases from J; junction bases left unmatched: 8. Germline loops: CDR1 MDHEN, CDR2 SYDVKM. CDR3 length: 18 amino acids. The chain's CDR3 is CASRQPGLAGGGTGELFF. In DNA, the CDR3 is TGTGCCAGCAGACAACCGGGACTAGCGGGAGGGGGCACCGGGGAGCTGTTTTTT.

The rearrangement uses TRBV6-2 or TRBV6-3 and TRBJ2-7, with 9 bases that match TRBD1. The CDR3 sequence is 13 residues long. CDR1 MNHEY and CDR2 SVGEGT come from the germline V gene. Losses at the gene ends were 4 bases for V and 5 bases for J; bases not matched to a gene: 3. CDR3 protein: CASSFGTGNEQYF. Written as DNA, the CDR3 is TGTGCCAGCAGTTTCGGGACAGGGAACGAGCAGTACTTC.

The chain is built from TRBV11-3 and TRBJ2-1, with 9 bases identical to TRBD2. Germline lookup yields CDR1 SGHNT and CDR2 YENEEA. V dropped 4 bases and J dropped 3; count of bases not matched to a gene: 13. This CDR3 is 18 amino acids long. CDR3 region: CASSSVGLLREGYNEQFF. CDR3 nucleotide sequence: TGTGCCAGCAGCTCTGTGGGATTACTGCGGGAGGGCTACAATGAGCAGTTCTTC. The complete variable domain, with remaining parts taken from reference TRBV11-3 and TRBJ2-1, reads EAGVVQSPRYKIIEKKQPVAFWCNPISGHNTLYWYLQNLGQGPELLIRYENEEAVDDSQLPKDRFSAERLKGVDSTLKIQPAELGDSAVYLCASSSVGLLREGYNEQFFGPGTRLTVL.